This is a list of T cell receptor beta chains from one sample in a study of response to subunit inactivated influenza vaccine. TCRdb fed the RT-PCR reads into MiXCR, producing one record per CDR3 protein. The table lists about 520,000 distinct CDR3 sequences, roughly 27% of them singletons. Sequences were derived from CD4+ T cells sorted from PBMCs, sampled around 5 days after vaccination. The source of these receptors is a man between 50 and 59 years old who received an inactivated influenza vaccine. Each CDR3 is given with its conserved first and last residue. D genes are given only for firm matches. Clone size is shown for a subset of rows, as once, few, many or a class of expanded clone.

TRBV7-3,NA,NA,13,TRBJ2-1,TGTGCCAGCAGCTTCGTTCCGGGCAATGAGCAGTTCTTC,CASSFVPGNEQFF
TRBV29-1,NA,NA,15,TRBJ2-3,TGCAGCGTTTGGGCCCGGTACAGGGCCACAGATACGCAGTATTTT,CSVWARYRATDTQYF
TRBV11-2,few,TRBD1,19,TRBJ1-1,TGTGCCAGCAGCCCCAGAGGGACAGGCACGACCTGGCAAAACACTGAAGCTTTCTTT,CASSPRGTGTTWQNTEAFF
TRBV5-1,NA,TRBD2,16,TRBJ2-5,TGCGCCTCGATAATGTCCCCGGGACTAGCTAGCGGGACCCAGTACTTC,CASIMSPGLASGTQYF
TRBV19,few,NA,16,TRBJ2-1,TGTGCCAGTAGTATAGATCGAGCCAGGGGATACAATGAGCAGTTCTTC,CASSIDRARGYNEQFF
TRBV7-2,NA,TRBD2,16,TRBJ2-1,TGTGCCAGCAGCTTAGCGCTTACTAGCGGGAGAAATGAGCAGTTCTTC,CASSLALTSGRNEQFF
TRBV14,NA,TRBD2,18,TRBJ2-7,TGTGCCAGCAGCCAAGATCGGGGTAGCGGGGGGGCACGCGGAGAGCAGTACTTC,CASSQDRGSGGARGEQYF
TRBV6-5,NA,TRBD2,14,TRBJ2-5,TGTGCCAGCAGTTACTTAGCGGGGGCGGAGACCCAGTACTTC,CASSYLAGAETQYF
TRBV25-1,NA,NA,15,TRBJ2-7,TGTGCCAGCAGTGATCCGACAAGAACCTCCTACGAGCAGTACTTC,CASSDPTRTSYEQYF
TRBV15,few,NA,15,TRBJ2-1,TGTGCCACCAGTACCGCGGCACTTTGGCGCAATGAGCAGTTCTTC,CATSTAALWRNEQFF
TRBV12-3/TRBV12-4,few,NA,13,TRBJ1-1,TGTGCCAGCAGTTCGGCAGGGAACACTGAAGCTTTCTTT,CASSSAGNTEAFF
TRBV7-2,NA,TRBD2,15,TRBJ2-2,TGTGCCAGCAGATCCGGGACTAGCCTAACCGGGGAGCTGTTTTTT,CASRSGTSLTGELFF
TRBV6-5,few,TRBD2,15,TRBJ2-7,TGTGCCAGCAGATCCTCTAGCGGGAGGTCCTACGAGCAGTACTTC,CASRSSSGRSYEQYF
TRBV29-1,NA,TRBD2,14,TRBJ2-2,TGCAGCGGGAGACTAGCGGGGAACACCGGGGAGCTGTTTTTT,CSGRLAGNTGELFF